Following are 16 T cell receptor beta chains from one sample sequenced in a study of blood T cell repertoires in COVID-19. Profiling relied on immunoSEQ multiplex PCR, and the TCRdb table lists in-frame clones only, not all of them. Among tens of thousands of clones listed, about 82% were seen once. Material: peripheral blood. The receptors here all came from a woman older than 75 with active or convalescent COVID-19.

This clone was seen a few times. The DNA for the CDR3 is TGTGCCAGCAGCCTCTGGCAGGGAAGCAATCAGCCCCAGCATTTT. This translates into CASSLWQGSNQPQHF. This chain connects TRBV7-9 to TRBJ1-5, with TRBD1 as a possible D gene (5 bases). Deletions cut 5 bases from V and 1 base from J, with 12 bases between. The CDR3 has 15 amino acids. Germline V gene lookup returns CDR1 SEHNR and CDR2 FQNEAQ (reference sequence).

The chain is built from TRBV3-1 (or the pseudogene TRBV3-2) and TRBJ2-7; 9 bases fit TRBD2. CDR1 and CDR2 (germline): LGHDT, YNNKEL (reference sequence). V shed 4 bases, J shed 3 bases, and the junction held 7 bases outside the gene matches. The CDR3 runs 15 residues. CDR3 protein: CASSLQSGGIYEQYF. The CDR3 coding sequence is TGTGCCAGCAGCCTCCAGAGCGGGGGGATCTACGAGCAGTACTTC.

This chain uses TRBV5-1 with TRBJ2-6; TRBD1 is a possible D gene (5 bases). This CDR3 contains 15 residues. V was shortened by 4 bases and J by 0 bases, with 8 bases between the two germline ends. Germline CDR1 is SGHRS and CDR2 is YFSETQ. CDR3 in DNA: TGCGCCAGCAGCGACCAGGGCTCTGGGGCCAACGTCCTGACTTTC. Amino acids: CASSDQGSGANVLTF. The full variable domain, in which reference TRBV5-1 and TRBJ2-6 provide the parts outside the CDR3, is KAGVTQTPRYLIKTRGQQVTLSCSPISGHRSVSWYQQTPGQGLQFLFEYFSETQRNKGNFPGRFSGRQFSNSRSEMNVSTLELGDSALYLCASSDQGSGANVLTFGAGSRLTVL.

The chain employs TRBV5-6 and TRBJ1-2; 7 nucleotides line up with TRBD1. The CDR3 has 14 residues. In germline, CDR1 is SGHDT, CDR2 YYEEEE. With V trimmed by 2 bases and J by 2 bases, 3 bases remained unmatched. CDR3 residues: CASSLGGVNYGYTF. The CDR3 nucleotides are TGTGCCAGCAGCTTAGGGGGCGTAAACTATGGCTACACCTTC.

This CDR3 reads CASSYVEGGTDTQYF. The CDR3 coding sequence is TGTGCCAGCAGTTACGTAGAGGGGGGGACAGATACGCAGTATTTT. This chain links TRBV2 with TRBJ2-3; TRBD2 might be the D (7 bases). V lost 5 bases to trimming and J lost 3 bases, with 15 bases between them. The CDR3 sequence is 15 residues long. CDR1 and CDR2 (germline): SNHLY, FYNNEI. Full variable domain (outside the CDR3, taken from reference TRBV2 and TRBJ2-3): EPEVTQTPSHQVTQMGQEVILRCVPISNHLYFYWYRQILGQKVEFLVSFYNNEISEKSEIFDDQFSVERPDGSNFTLKIRSTKLEDSAMYFCASSYVEGGTDTQYFGPGTRLTVL.

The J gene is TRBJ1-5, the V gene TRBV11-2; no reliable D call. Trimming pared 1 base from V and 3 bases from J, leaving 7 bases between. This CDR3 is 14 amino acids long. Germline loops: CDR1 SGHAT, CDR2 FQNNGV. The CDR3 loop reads CASSLAGPNQPQHF. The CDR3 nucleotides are TGTGCCAGCAGCTTAGCAGGCCCCAATCAGCCCCAGCATTTT.

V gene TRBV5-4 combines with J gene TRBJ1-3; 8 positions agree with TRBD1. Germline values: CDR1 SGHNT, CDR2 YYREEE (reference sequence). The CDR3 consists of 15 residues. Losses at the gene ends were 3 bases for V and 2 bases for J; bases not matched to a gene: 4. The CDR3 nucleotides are TGTGCCAGCAGCTCGAGGACAGGGACTGGAAACACCATATATTTT. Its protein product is CASSSRTGTGNTIYF.

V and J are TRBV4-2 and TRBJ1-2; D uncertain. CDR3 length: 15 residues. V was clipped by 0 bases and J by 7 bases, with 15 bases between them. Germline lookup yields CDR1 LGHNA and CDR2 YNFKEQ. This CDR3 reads CASSQDPGPFGGYTF. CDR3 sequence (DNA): TGTGCCAGCAGCCAAGATCCCGGTCCTTTCGGTGGCTACACCTTC.

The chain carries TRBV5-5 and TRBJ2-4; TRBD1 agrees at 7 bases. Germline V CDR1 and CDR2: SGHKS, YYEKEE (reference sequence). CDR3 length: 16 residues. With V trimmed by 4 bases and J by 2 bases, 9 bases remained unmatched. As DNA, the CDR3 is TGTGCCAGCAGCCCCCAGGGGGTCCTATCCAAAAACATTCAGTACTTC. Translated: CASSPQGVLSKNIQYF.

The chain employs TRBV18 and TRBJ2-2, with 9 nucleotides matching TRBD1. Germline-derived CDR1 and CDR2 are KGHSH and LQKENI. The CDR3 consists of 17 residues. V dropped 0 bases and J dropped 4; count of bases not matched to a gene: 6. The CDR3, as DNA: TGTGCCAGCTCACCACCCGGGACAGGGAAGGTCACCGGGGAGCTGTTTTTT. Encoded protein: CASSPPGTGKVTGELFF. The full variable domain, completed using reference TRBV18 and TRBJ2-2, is NAGVMQNPRHLVRRRGQEARLRCSPMKGHSHVYWYRQLPEEGLKFMVYLQKENIIDESGMPKERFSAEFPKEGPSILRIQQVVRGDSAAYFCASSPPGTGKVTGELFFGEGSRLTVL.

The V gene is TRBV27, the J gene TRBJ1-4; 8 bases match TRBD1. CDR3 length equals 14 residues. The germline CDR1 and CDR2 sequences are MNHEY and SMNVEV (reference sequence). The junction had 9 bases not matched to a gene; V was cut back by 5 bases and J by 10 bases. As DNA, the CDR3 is TGTGCCAGCAGTGCTCCCGGACAGGGTGGAAAACTGTTTTTT. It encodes CASSAPGQGGKLFF. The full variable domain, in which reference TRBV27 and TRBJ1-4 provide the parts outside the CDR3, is EAQVTQNPRYLITVTGKKLTVTCSQNMNHEYMSWYRQDPGLGLRQIYYSMNVEVTDKGDVPEGYKVSRKEKRNFPLILESPSPNQTSLYFCASSAPGQGGKLFFGSGTQLSVL.

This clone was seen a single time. The CDR3 protein is CASSTSRDRVSYEQYF. The CDR3 DNA follows: TGTGCCAGCAGTACTAGCCGGGACAGGGTTAGCTACGAGCAGTACTTC. The chain recombines TRBV7-9 with TRBJ2-7, with 9 nucleotides matching TRBD1. Germline loops: CDR1 SEHNR, CDR2 FQNEAQ (reference sequence). V was pared by 6 bases and J by 3 bases, with 12 bases of the junction left unmatched. This CDR3 region has 16 residues.

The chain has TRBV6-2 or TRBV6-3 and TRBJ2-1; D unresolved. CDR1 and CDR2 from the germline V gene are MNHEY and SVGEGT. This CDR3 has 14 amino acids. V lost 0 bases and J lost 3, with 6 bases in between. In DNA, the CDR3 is TGTGCCAGCAGTTACTCGGCAGACTACAATGAGCAGTTCTTC. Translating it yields CASSYSADYNEQFF.

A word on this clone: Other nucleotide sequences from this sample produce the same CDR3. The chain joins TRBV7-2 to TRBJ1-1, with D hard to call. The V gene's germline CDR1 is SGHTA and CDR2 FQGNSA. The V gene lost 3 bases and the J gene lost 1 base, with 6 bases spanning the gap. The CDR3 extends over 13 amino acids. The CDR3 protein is CASSLFGNTEAFF. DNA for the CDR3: TGTGCCAGCAGCTTGTTCGGGAACACTGAAGCTTTCTTT.

DNA for the CDR3: TGTGCCAGTGGGACAGGGGGCATGAACACTGAAGCTTTCTTT. This gives the protein CASGTGGMNTEAFF. This chain links TRBV19 with TRBJ1-1, with 12 bases matching TRBD1. The CDR3 totals 14 residues. V lost 8 bases and J lost 0; bases outside the gene matches: 1. The germline gives CDR1 LNHDA, CDR2 SQIVND (reference sequence).

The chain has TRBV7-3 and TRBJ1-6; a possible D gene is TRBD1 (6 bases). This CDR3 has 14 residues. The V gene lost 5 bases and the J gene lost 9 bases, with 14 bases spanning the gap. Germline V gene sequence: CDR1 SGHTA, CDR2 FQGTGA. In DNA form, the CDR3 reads TGTGCCAGCAGCCTTAAGGGGGGGCTTTCACCCCTCCACTTT. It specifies CASSLKGGLSPLHF. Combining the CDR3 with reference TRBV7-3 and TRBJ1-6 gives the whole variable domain GAGVSQTPSNKVTEKGKYVELRCDPISGHTALYWYRQSLGQGPEFLIYFQGTGAADDSGLPNDRFFAVRPEGSVSTLKIQRTERGDSAVYLCASSLKGGLSPLHFGNGTRLTVT.